The clone carrying this TCR beta chain was detected only once. Its antigen is unknown. These data originate in a study of Ad26.COV2.S vaccination and SARS-CoV-2 variants. As for the study in general: Once or twice, 56 days apart, Ad26.COV2.S was delivered intramuscularly. Regarding the study as a whole: The study found similar non-spike TCR breadth in vaccine and placebo recipients. From the TCR breadth and depth analyses, total T cell responses may have been underestimated. Vaccinees displayed broader spike-specific TCR repertoires than placebo recipients.

Specified treatment: over 15 received Ad26.COV2.S at low or high dose, single or two shots; about 5 received placebo; per-sample allocation not given. Sampling was performed 63 days after the first vaccine or placebo injection. This table comes from immunoSEQ multiplex PCR, and its TCRdb copy is limited to in-frame clones, with some not included. In the table there are under 600,000 clones, 89% of which are singletons. Between the trimmed V and J ends, which lost 6 bases and 0 bases, there was a span of 13 bases. The CDR3 loop spans 14 amino acids. From germline, CDR1 is SGHRS and CDR2 YFSETQ. This receptor was obtained from a person between 18 and 59 years old who received the Ad26.COV2.S COVID-19 vaccine or a placebo. This sample comprised peripheral blood, obtained in a trial of Ad26.COV2.S vaccine versus placebo. The chain employs TRBV5-1 and TRBJ2-7; unclear D gene. The CDR3 DNA is TGCGCCAGCACCCATAGCTCCACCTCCTACGAGCAGTACTTC. Amino acid sequence: CASTHSSTSYEQYF.